These 27 T cell receptor beta chains originate from one sample sequenced in a study of molecular identifiers for immune sequencing clone quantification. Each CDR3 protein is one row after TCRdb ran MiXCR on the PCR reads. The top ten hold approximately 0.8% of the sample, which has about half a million distinct CDR3 sequences, roughly 23% seen once. Input material: naive CD8+ T cells from blood, with Jurkat cell RNA spiked in. Subset in this sample: FACS-sorted CD8+CD4-CCR7+CD45RA+ naive T cells. All receptors come from a human donor in good health. Some libraries in this study had Jurkat cell RNA spiked in.

This clonotype turned up a few times. The CDR3 sequence is CASSSGFGTDTQYF. The CDR3 DNA sequence: TGTGCCAGCAGCTCTGGCTTTGGCACAGATACGCAGTATTTT. J is TRBJ2-3 and V is TRBV6-2 or TRBV6-3; unclear D gene. CDR1 MNHEY and CDR2 SVGEGT come from the germline V gene. V lost 6 bases, J lost 1 base, and 11 bases lay in between. The CDR3 loop spans 14 amino acids.

This clonotype was picked up many times. This chain joins TRBV7-3 and TRBJ2-5; D remains ambiguous. The V end was cut by 1 base, the J end by 1 base, with 4 bases between. Germline CDR1 and CDR2: SGHTA and FQGTGA. This CDR3 has 13 residues. The CDR3 nucleotides read TGTGCCAGCAGCTTAAATATCCAAGAGACCCAGTACTTC. Protein sequence: CASSLNIQETQYF.

This clonotype was recorded a few times. V usage is TRBV12-3 or TRBV12-4 and J usage is TRBJ2-1; D ambiguous. The CDR3 sequence is 13 residues long. Trimming took 6 bases from V and 3 from J, leaving 9 bases between them. CDR3 DNA sequence: TGTGCCAGCAGAAAAGACCTCTACAATGAGCAGTTCTTC. It codes for CASRKDLYNEQFF.

This clonotype showed up many times. CDR3 bases: TGCAGTGCTCCAAGGACTAGCGGGAGTTACGAGCAGTACTTC. It yields the protein CSAPRTSGSYEQYF. The chain recombines TRBV20-1 with TRBJ2-7, with 13 bases fitting TRBD2. CDR3 length: 14 amino acids. Germline trimming cut 5 bases from V and 4 bases from J; bases unmatched to any gene: 5. Germline V gene lookup returns CDR1 DFQATT and CDR2 SNEGSKA (reference sequence).

In its sample, this clonotype was seen many times. This chain connects TRBV4-1 to TRBJ2-7; TRBD1 aligns across 8 bases. With 5 bases clipped from V and 3 bases from J, the junction kept 9 bases outside the gene matches. The CDR3 length is 15 residues. Germline CDR1 and CDR2: MGHRA and YSYEKL. CDR3 nucleotide sequence: TGCGCCAGCAGCTTACTCCGAGGACAGGGCTACGAGCAGTACTTC. It translates to CASSLLRGQGYEQYF.

This clonotype was seen only a few times. The chain carries TRBV30 and TRBJ2-1, with 9 nucleotides matching TRBD2. The germline CDR1 and CDR2 sequences are GTSNPN and SVGIG (reference sequence). V was pared by 1 base and J by 10 bases, with 5 bases of the junction left unmatched. The CDR3 runs 13 residues. CDR3 DNA: TGTGCCTGGAGTGAAATTAGCGGGGGCGAGCAGTTCTTC. It is translated as CAWSEISGGEQFF.

This clonotype was seen many times. This chain connects TRBV20-1 to TRBJ2-3, with TRBD2 matching over 7 bases. The CDR3 is 13 residues long. With V trimmed by 8 bases and J by 4 bases, 9 bases remained unmatched. Germline CDR1 DFQATT, CDR2 SNEGSKA (reference sequence). For the CDR3, the DNA is TGCAGTACCCAGCGGGAATGGTCAGATACGCAGTATTTT. Translated: CSTQREWSDTQYF.

In this sample, this clonotype turned up a few times. This chain uses TRBV18 with TRBJ2-3, with 7 bases matching TRBD2. The V gene's germline CDR1 is KGHSH and CDR2 LQKENI. The CDR3 is made up of 16 amino acids. Trimming at V came to 5 bases and at J to 2 bases, leaving 10 bases not matched to a gene. CDR3 amino acids: CASSSTPSGLTDTQYF. As DNA, the CDR3 is TGTGCCAGCTCATCAACCCCTAGCGGACTCACAGATACGCAGTATTTT.

This clonotype has at least ten counts. The rearrangement links TRBV5-6 to TRBJ2-5; D may be TRBD2 (6 bases). V shed 0 bases and J shed 2 bases, with 8 bases lying between them. Germline CDR1 SGHDT, CDR2 YYEEEE. This CDR3 contains 14 residues. The CDR3 nucleotides are TGTGCCAGCAGCTTGGTTAGCGGACAAGAGACCCAGTACTTC. Protein product: CASSLVSGQETQYF.

The chain employs TRBV9 and TRBJ2-3; D is possibly TRBD1 (6 bases). The CDR3 consists of 14 residues. Germline V gene sequence: CDR1 SGDLS, CDR2 YYNGEE. V was pared by 3 bases and J by 4 bases, with 12 bases between. In DNA, the CDR3 is TGTGCCAGCAGCGGGGACAAGGGGCCAGATACGCAGTATTTT. As protein: CASSGDKGPDTQYF.

This clonotype has a count of ten or more. The chain links TRBV4-3 to TRBJ2-1, with D possibly being TRBD2 (5 bases). Germline-derived CDR1 and CDR2 are LGHNA and YSLEER. Trimming removed 3 bases at V and 2 bases at J, with 11 bases between. The CDR3 length is 15 residues. This CDR3 reads CASSQRADTYNEQFF. For the CDR3, the DNA is TGCGCCAGCAGCCAGCGAGCGGATACCTACAATGAGCAGTTCTTC.

This clonotype was observed a single time. A much more abundant neighbour one base away suggests this may be a read error. The V gene is TRBV6-5, the J gene TRBJ1-1, with D possibly TRBD1 on 5 matching bases. Germline V gives CDR1 MNHEY, CDR2 SVGAGI. The length of the CDR3 is 14 residues. The CDR3 nucleotides are TGTGCCAGCAGTTACTCGCCTTTGGACACTGAAGTTTTCTTT. Translated, it gives CASSYSPLDTEVFF.

This clonotype was seen ten or more times. The chain employs TRBV29-1 and TRBJ2-7, with 9 bases aligning to TRBD1. This CDR3 has 12 amino acids. In germline, CDR1 is SQVTM, CDR2 ANQGSEA. With V trimmed by 2 bases and J by 6 bases, 2 bases remained unmatched. For the CDR3, the DNA is TGCAGCGTTGAAACAGGGGGCGGCGAGCAGTACTTC. It encodes CSVETGGGEQYF.

This clonotype has ten or more counts. V is TRBV6-6 and J is TRBJ2-7; maybe TRBD1 (5 bases). Trimming cost V 0 bases and J 2 bases, with 5 bases left between them. This CDR3 comprises 13 residues. Germline loops: CDR1 MNHNY, CDR2 SVGAGI (reference sequence). The CDR3 coding sequence is TGTGCCAGCAGTTACTCGGACACCTACGAGCAGTACTTC. It encodes CASSYSDTYEQYF.

This clonotype showed up just a few times. The rearrangement joins TRBV6-5 to TRBJ2-7; TRBD2 might be the D (6 bases). The CDR3 loop spans 14 amino acids. The germline V gene encodes CDR1 MNHEY and CDR2 SVGAGI. V lost 7 bases and J lost 0, with 13 bases in between. The CDR3 is CASKAGSSSYEQYF. The DNA for the CDR3 is TGTGCCAGCAAGGCGGGGTCCAGCTCCTACGAGCAGTACTTC.

The genes are TRBV25-1 and TRBJ1-1; the D is unclear. Germline values: CDR1 MGHDK, CDR2 SYGVNS. The CDR3 has 11 amino acids. Trimming took off 3 bases at V and 14 bases at J, with 13 bases between the two ends. This chain's CDR3 is CASSDFGLTFF. CDR3 sequence (DNA): TGTGCCAGCAGTGATTTTGGGTTGACCTTCTTT.

About this clonotype: This may come from a read error, since a much larger clone is one base off. This chain links TRBV30 with TRBJ2-1; D gene ambiguous. Germline V gene data show CDR1 as GTSNPN and CDR2 as SVGIG (reference sequence). This CDR3 has 12 residues. The CDR3 DNA reads TGTGCCAGGAGTGTATCCTCCAGCAGGCAGTTCTTC. This gives the protein CARSVSSSRQFF. Using reference TRBV30 and TRBJ2-1 for the parts outside the CDR3, the full variable domain is SQTIHQWPATLVQPVGSPLSLECTVEGTSNPNLYWYRQAAGRGLQLLFYSVGIGQISSEVPQNLSASRPQDRQFILSSKKLLLSDSGFYLCARSVSSSRQFFGPGTRLTVL.

This clonotype was observed a handful of times. The rearrangement links TRBV11-2 to TRBJ2-7; D may be TRBD1 (5 bases). The V gene's germline CDR1 is SGHAT and CDR2 FQNNGV. The CDR3 loop spans 19 amino acids. V dropped 0 bases and J dropped 1 base, with 22 bases sitting between them. The DNA of the CDR3 is TGTGCCAGCAGCTTAGAGGTAGGGTTTAGCTCAGACAGATCCTACGAGCAGTACTTC. Its protein product is CASSLEVGFSSDRSYEQYF.

This clonotype has a handful of counts. V gene TRBV7-8 combines with J gene TRBJ1-1, with D possibly matching TRBD1 (6 bases). Deletions cut 4 bases from V and 3 bases from J, with 18 bases between. This CDR3 has 16 residues. The V gene's germline CDR1 is SGHVS and CDR2 FQNEAQ. CDR3 DNA sequence: TGTGCCAGCAGCTCCGTTACAGGGATTTTTTACACTGAAGCTTTCTTT. It is translated as CASSSVTGIFYTEAFF.

The table lists this clonotype with a few counts. This chain joins TRBV9 and TRBJ2-5; D is uncertain. The CDR3 runs to 13 residues. Germline CDR1 and CDR2: SGDLS and YYNGEE. V lost 4 bases and J 5 bases, leaving 12 bases between the germline ends. CDR3: CASSLTLGETQYF. The CDR3 DNA reads TGTGCCAGCAGCTTAACATTGGGGGAGACCCAGTACTTC.

As to this clonotype: This may stem from a read error, because a much larger clone lies one nucleotide away. V and J are TRBV12-3 or TRBV12-4 and TRBJ2-7; weak D call: TRBD1 (6 bases). The CDR3 spans 11 residues. DNA for the CDR3: TGTGCCATAAAAAAGGGGGACGAGCAGCACTTC. Residues: CAIKKGDEQHF.

This clonotype was seen more than once but under ten times. The chain employs TRBV7-9 and TRBJ2-7, with D possibly TRBD2 on 5 matching bases. The CDR3 extends over 16 amino acids. Trimming took 1 base from V and 0 from J, leaving 13 bases between them. The germline V gene encodes CDR1 SEHNR and CDR2 FQNEAQ (reference sequence). The CDR3 loop is CASSLDLGTSSYEQYF. CDR3 nucleotides: TGTGCCAGCAGCTTAGATCTAGGTACTAGCTCCTACGAGCAGTACTTC.

This clonotype has a count of ten or more. The chain carries TRBV21-1 and TRBJ2-3; no check of the table's D call, TRBD2, against the DNA was made. TRBV21-1 corresponds to a pseudogene. CDR3 length: 20 residues. The CDR3: CASTRLNTLAEKAHTDTQYF. The CDR3 region has the DNA TGTGCCAGCACGAGATTAAATACCCTAGCGGAGAAGGCCCACACAGATACGCAGTATTTT.

The CDR3 bases are TGCGCCAGCAGCCAAAATTACAGGGACTACGAGCAGTACTTC. As protein: CASSQNYRDYEQYF. The chain uses TRBV4-3 and TRBJ2-7; D might be TRBD1 (6 bases). The CDR3 length is 14 residues. Trimming pared 2 bases from V and 3 bases from J, leaving 11 bases between. Germline V gene data show CDR1 as LGHNA and CDR2 as YSLEER.

At least ten counts were recorded for this clonotype. This chain uses TRBV20-1 with TRBJ2-7; the match to TRBD1 covers 7 bases. CDR1 and CDR2 from the germline V gene are DFQATT and SNEGSKA (reference sequence). The junction had 9 bases not matched to a gene; V was cut back by 5 bases and J by 2 bases. The length of the CDR3 is 14 residues. The CDR3 reads CSAGDRERTYEQYF. The CDR3, as DNA: TGCAGTGCTGGTGACAGGGAGCGAACCTACGAGCAGTACTTC.

The rearrangement joins TRBV4-1 to TRBJ2-2; D is ambiguous. The CDR3 has 14 residues. Between the trimmed V and J ends, which lost 1 base and 7 bases, there was a span of 10 bases. Germline V lookup: CDR1 MGHRA, CDR2 YSYEKL. The CDR3 loop reads CASSQVRSDGELFF. The DNA of the CDR3 is TGCGCCAGCAGCCAAGTACGATCTGACGGGGAGCTGTTTTTT.

Only a few counts were recorded for this clonotype. The chain uses TRBV30 and TRBJ2-1, with TRBD2 matching over 8 bases. Trimming cost V 0 bases and J 6 bases; bases outside gene matches: 7. In germline, CDR1 is GTSNPN, CDR2 SVGIG (reference sequence). This CDR3 comprises 15 residues. The CDR3 loop reads CAWSVVASGLNEQFF. CDR3 sequence (DNA): TGTGCCTGGAGTGTAGTGGCTAGCGGGCTCAATGAGCAGTTCTTC.